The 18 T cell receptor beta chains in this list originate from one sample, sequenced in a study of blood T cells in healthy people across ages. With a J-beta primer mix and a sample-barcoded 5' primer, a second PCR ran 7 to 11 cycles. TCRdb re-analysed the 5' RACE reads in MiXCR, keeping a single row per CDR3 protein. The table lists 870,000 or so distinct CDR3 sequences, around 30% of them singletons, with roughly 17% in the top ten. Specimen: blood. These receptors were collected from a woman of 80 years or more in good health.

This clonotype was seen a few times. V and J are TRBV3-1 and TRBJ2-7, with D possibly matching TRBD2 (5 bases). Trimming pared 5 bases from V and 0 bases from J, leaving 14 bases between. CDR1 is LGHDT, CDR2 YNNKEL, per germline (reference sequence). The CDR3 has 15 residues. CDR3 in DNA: TGTGCCAGCAGCTCCCTAGCAGGCCTCTCCTACGAGCAGTACTTC. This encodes CASSSLAGLSYEQYF.

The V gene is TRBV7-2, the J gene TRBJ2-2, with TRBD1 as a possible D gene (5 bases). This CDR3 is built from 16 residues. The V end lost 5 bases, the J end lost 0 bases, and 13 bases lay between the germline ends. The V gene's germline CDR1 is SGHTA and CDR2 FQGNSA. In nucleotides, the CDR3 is TGTGCCAGCAGCGGACGACAGATCGCGAACACCGGGGAGCTGTTTTTT. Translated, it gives CASSGRQIANTGELFF.

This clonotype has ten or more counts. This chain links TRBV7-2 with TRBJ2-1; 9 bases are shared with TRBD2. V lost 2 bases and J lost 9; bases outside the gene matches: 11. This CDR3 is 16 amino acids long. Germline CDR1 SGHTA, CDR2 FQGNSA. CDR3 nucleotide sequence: TGTGCCAGCAGCTTAAATTCGGCGGGGGGGCAGGCTGAGCAGTTCTTC. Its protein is CASSLNSAGGQAEQFF.

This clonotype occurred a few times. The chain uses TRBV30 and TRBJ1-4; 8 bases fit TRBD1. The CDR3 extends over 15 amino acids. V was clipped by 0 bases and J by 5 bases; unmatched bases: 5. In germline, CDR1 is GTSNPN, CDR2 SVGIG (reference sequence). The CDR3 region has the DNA TGTGCCTGGAGTGTTAGAACAGGGGGAAATGAAAAACTGTTTTTT. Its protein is CAWSVRTGGNEKLFF.

Written as DNA, the CDR3 is TGTGCCAGCAGGGCTCAGACTAGCGGGGGTTTTTTCTTC. Protein: CASRAQTSGGFFF. This sequence joins TRBV7-6 and TRBJ2-1; 12 bases agree with TRBD2. Germline CDR1 and CDR2: SGHVS and FNYEAQ. V lost 6 bases to trimming and J lost 16 bases; unmatched junction nucleotides: 10. This CDR3 contains 13 residues.

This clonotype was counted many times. CDR3 protein: CASSLSGQGMGHGNQPQHF. For the CDR3, the DNA is TGTGCCAGCAGTTTATCGGGACAGGGTATGGGGCATGGCAATCAGCCCCAGCATTTT. The chain is built from TRBV28 and TRBJ1-5; 9 bases map to TRBD1. The CDR3 length is 19 residues. Trimming at V came to 1 base and at J to 2 bases, leaving 12 bases not matched to a gene. Germline V gives CDR1 MDHEN, CDR2 SYDVKM.

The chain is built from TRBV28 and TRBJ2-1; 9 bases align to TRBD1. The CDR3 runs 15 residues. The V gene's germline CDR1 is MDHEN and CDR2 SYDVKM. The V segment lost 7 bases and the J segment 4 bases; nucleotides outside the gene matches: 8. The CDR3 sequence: CASTPTGTGYNEQFF. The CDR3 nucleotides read TGTGCCAGCACCCCAACCGGGACAGGGTACAATGAGCAGTTCTTC.

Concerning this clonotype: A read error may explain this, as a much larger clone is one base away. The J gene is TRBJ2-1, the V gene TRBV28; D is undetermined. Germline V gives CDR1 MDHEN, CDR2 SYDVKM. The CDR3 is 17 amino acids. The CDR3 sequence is CASSPPGSSSSYNEQVF. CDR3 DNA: TGTGCCAGCAGTCCCCCCGGGTCTTCCAGCTCCTACAATGAGCAGGTCTTC.

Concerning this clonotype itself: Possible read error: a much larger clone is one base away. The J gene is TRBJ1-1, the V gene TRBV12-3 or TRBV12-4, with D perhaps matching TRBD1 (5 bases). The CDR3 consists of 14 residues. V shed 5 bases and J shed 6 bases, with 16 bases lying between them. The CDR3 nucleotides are TGTGCCAGCAGTATCCAGGGTCGGGGCGCTGAAGCTTTCTTT. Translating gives CASSIQGRGAEAFF.

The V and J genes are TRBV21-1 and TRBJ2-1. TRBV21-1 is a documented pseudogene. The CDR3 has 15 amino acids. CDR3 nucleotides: TGTGCCAGCGGCAAAGAAAATGCACTTAGGAATGAGCAGTTCTTC. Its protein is CASGKENALRNEQFF.

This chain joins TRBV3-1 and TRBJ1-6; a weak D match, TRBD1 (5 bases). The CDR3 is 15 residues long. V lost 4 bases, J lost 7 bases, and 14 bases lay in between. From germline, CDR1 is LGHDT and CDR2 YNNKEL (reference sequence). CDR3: CASSRDLIGNSPLHF. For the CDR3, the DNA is TGTGCCAGCAGCCGGGACCTGATAGGGAATTCACCCCTCCACTTT.

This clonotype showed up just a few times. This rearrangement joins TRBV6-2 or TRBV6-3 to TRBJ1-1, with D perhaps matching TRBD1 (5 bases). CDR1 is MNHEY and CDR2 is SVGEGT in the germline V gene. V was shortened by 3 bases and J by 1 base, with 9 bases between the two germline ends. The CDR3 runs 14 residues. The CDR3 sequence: CASSYGGWNTEAFF. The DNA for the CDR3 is TGTGCCAGCAGTTATGGGGGTTGGAACACTGAAGCTTTCTTT.

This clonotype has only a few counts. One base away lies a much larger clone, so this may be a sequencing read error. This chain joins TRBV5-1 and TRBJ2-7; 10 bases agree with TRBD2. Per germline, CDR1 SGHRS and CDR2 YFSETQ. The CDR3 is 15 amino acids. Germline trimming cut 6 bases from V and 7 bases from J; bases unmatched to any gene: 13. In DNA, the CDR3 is TGCGCCAGCACCCGAGCGGGGGGGCCTGAGAATGAGCAGTACTTC. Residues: CASTRAGGPENEQYF.

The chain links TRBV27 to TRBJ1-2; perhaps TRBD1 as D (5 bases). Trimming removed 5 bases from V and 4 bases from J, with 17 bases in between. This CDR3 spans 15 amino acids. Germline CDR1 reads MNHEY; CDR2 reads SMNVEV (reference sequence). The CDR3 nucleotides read TGTGCCAGCAGTACGGGACGGGGGATTCTCTATGGCTACACCTTC. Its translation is CASSTGRGILYGYTF.

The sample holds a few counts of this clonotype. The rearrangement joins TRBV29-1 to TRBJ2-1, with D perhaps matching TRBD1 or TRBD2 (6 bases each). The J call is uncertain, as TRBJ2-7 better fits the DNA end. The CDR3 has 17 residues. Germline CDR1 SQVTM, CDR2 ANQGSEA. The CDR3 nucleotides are TGCAGCGCTCCAGGGGACTCCTTGTATCGCTCCTACAATGAGCAGTACTTC. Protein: CSAPGDSLYRSYNEQYF.

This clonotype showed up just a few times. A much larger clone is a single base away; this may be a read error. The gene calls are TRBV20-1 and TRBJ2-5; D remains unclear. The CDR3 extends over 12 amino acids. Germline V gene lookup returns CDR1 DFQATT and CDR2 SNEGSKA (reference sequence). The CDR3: CRAHPFTETQYF. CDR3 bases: TGCAGGGCTCACCCATTTACAGAGACCCAGTACTTC.

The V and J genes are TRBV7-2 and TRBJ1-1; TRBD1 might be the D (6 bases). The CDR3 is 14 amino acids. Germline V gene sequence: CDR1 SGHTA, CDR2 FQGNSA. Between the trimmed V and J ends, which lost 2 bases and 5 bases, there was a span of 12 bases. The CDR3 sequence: CASSLSTGRTEAFF. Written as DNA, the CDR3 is TGTGCCAGCAGCTTAAGCACAGGGAGGACTGAAGCTTTCTTT.

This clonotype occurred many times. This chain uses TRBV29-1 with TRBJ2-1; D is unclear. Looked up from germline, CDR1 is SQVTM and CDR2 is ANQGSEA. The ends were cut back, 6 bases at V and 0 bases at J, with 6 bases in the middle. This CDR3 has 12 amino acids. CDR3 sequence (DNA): TGCAGCGTGTGGAGCTCCTACAATGAGCAGTTCTTC. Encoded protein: CSVWSSYNEQFF.